This T cell receptor (beta chain) is drawn from a study of T cells in Graves' hyperthyroidism and ophthalmopathy. Study background: Peripheral blood was collected at initial diagnosis, before any treatment.

The CDR3 has 13 amino acids. Deletions cut 7 bases from V and 0 bases from J, with 10 bases between. CDR1 is SQVTM and CDR2 is ANQGSEA in the germline V gene. Authors of the study amplified TCR beta CDR3 regions from RNA transcripts. RT-PCR in the first round (using the HTBI primer set) targeted the TCR CDR3. Each CDR3 protein gets one entry after TCRdb re-called the multiplex PCR reads with MiXCR. The data hold about 340,000 distinct CDR3 sequences, with 21% observed a single time. Stability of Graves' hyperthyroidism was defined as absent ophthalmopathy progression within 18 months. This clonotype turned up a few times. Its specificity is unknown. Study conclusions and caveats: The blood repertoire included most of the expanded thyroid clonotypes above 0.001.

This rearrangement joins TRBV29-1 to TRBJ2-1; D is undetermined. The clonotype was recovered from a woman aged 45-65 years with Graves' hyperthyroidism. Input material: blood. CDR3 nucleotide sequence: TGCAGCGGAGCTGCGAGCTCCTACAATGAGCAGTTCTTC. Its protein is CSGAASSYNEQFF.